This entry is about one TCR beta chain. The antigen this receptor binds is unknown. Base-call qualities are not available, and no considerably larger clone is one nucleotide away. High-throughput TCR beta sequencing profiled peripheral blood CD8+ and CD4+ T cells from healthy donors, Susac syndrome patients and multiple sclerosis patients. Healthy donors were age- and sex-matched controls. Bulk CD8+ and CD4+ T cells were purified by magnetic negative isolation, whereas CD8+ TEMRA cells were enriched by FACS. Blood was collected in EDTA tubes and processed within 24 hours, with PBMCs isolated through density gradient centrifugation. PBMCs intended for TCR sequencing were frozen in liquid nitrogen and were later thawed in a 37 degrees C water bath. The sorted or isolated CD4+, CD8+ and CD8+ TEMRA cells had a purity of 90% or higher. The data derive from a study of CD8 T cells in Susac syndrome (dated by TCRdb to the late 2010s). For the wider study: Repertoire sequencing was used to test whether CD8+ T cell activation and differentiation in Susac syndrome was antigen driven. The clonality of the CD8+ T cell repertoire was compared across some eleven healthy donors, roughly 14 Susac syndrome patients and about 15 multiple sclerosis patients. General study outcomes and caveats: The study acknowledged that relatively few individuals were included in the TCR sequencing and HLA analysis.

Including the terminal cysteine and phenylalanine, the CDR3 comprises 12 residues. Kept here is only the CDR3 DNA, which spans 36 bases and is read in frame from base 1. CDR1 MNHEY and CDR2 SMNVEV were looked up in the germline V gene (reference sequence). V is shortened by 8 bases, J by 14 bases, and the region joining them spans 18 bases. RNA was extracted using the RNeasy kit, and about 0.45 to 1 microgram was reverse transcribed with random hexamers. The immunoSEQ multiplex PCR assay, covering 54 Vbeta and 13 Jbeta segments, was used to amplify TCR beta CDR3 regions. PCR amplification bias was corrected by using a synthetic template baseline for primer optimization and computational correction. As for how the authors treated the data: Reads were annotated to V, D and J genes according to IMGT and were analyzed with immunoSEQ Analyzer, with only productive sequences retained. To calculate clonality, Shannon entropy was normalized by log2 of the number of productive unique sequences and then subtracted from one. For each patient and control, public and private clones were evaluated among the 100 most prevalent clones. Susac-specific clones were defined as absent from healthy and MS cohorts, 1052 published viral clones and other ImmuneACCESS disease sequences. TCRdb handled the public reads itself, with Q25 trimming in fastp and clone calling in MiXCR, and kept productive beta chains. Rows with a matching CDR3 protein are joined into one entry that keeps the most common DNA and genes. The V and J calls shown here were made by TCRdb, not taken from the authors' results. The sample yields tens of thousands of distinct CDR3 sequences; approximately 94% were counted once. The ten top clones hold around 0.25% of the sample.

The sequencing input was CD8+ T cells from PBMCs. The TCR originated in a human donor in good health. The chain uses TRBV27 and TRBJ1-4; the D gene is unclear. The CDR3 amino acid sequence is: CASGRVTSYLFF. The nucleotide sequence is TGTGCCAGCGGCCGGGTGACCTCATACCTGTTTTTT.